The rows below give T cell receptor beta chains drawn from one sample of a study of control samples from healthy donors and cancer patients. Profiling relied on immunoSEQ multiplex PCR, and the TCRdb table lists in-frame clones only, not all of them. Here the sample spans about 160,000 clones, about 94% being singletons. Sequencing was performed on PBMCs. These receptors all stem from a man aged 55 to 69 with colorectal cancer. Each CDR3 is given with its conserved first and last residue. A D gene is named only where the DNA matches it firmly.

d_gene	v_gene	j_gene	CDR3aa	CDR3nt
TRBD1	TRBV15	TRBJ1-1	CATSRDGQGREAFF	TGTGCCACCAGCAGAGACGGACAGGGGAGAGAAGCTTTCTTT
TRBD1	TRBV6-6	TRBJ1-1	CASSGQGANTEAFF	TGTGCCAGCAGCGGACAGGGGGCGAACACTGAAGCTTTCTTT
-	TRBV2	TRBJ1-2	CASSVTSFSPGYGYTF	TGTGCCAGCAGTGTCACCAGTTTCTCACCCGGCTATGGCTACACCTTC
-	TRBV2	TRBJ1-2	CASRDGTGGYTF	TGTGCCAGCAGGGACGGGACGGGAGGCTACACCTTC
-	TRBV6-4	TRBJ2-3	CASSDSERTDTQYF	TGTGCCAGCAGTGACTCGGAACGGACAGATACGCAGTATTTT
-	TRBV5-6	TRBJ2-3	CASSLGLDTQYF	TGTGCCAGCTCCTTAGGATTGGATACGCAGTATTTT
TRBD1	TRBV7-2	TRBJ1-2	CASSLGQGGPHGYTF	TGTGCCAGCAGCTTGGGACAGGGGGGCCCCCATGGCTACACCTTC
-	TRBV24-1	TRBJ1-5	CATNTGNQPQHF	TGTGCCACCAACACAGGAAATCAGCCCCAGCATTTT
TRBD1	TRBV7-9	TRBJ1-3	CASSNVRGFRNTIYF	TGTGCCAGCAGCAATGTCAGGGGGTTTAGAAACACCATATATTTT
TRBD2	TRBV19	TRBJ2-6	CASKRASGFSGANVLTF	TGTGCCAGCAAGAGGGCTAGCGGGTTCTCTGGGGCCAACGTCCTGACTTTC
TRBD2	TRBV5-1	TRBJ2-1	CASSMGLAGTNEQFF	TGCGCCAGCAGCATGGGACTAGCGGGGACGAATGAGCAGTTCTTC
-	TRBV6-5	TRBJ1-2	CASREPASNYGYTF	TGTGCCAGCAGAGAGCCGGCTTCAAACTATGGCTACACCTTC
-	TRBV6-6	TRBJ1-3	CASSYGGLGNTIYF	TGTGCCAGCAGTTACGGGGGGCTTGGAAACACCATATATTTT
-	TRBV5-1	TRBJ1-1	CASSLVGGTVGTEAFF	TGCGCCAGCAGCTTGGTAGGGGGGACCGTAGGCACTGAAGCTTTCTTT
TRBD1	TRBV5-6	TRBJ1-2	CASSSGQGAYGYTF	TGTGCCAGCAGCTCCGGACAGGGGGCATATGGCTACACCTTC
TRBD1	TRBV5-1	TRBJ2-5	CASSLEQGAPETQYF	TGCGCCAGCAGCTTGGAGCAGGGGGCACCGGAGACCCAGTACTTC
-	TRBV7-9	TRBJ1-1	CASSRGTGRGNTEAFF	TGTGCCAGCAGCCGAGGTACAGGGCGTGGGAACACTGAAGCTTTCTTT
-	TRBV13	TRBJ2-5	CASSPLRGSQETQYF	TGTGCCAGCAGCCCCCTTAGGGGGTCCCAAGAGACCCAGTACTTC